This is a list of T cell receptor beta chains from one sample in a study of molecular identifiers for immune sequencing clone quantification. MiXCR, applied by TCRdb to the PCR reads, yields one record per CDR3 protein. The repertoire holds hundreds of thousands of distinct CDR3 sequences, with about 25% as singletons. The sample consisted of naive CD8+ T cells from blood, with Jurkat cell RNA spiked in. The receptor set was obtained from a human donor in good health. Some libraries in this study had Jurkat cell RNA spiked in. Both conserved end residues are part of each CDR3. The D gene is left open where the match is weak. The size field is filled for only some rows; it gives once, few, many or a size class.

V gene	clone size	D gene	CDR3 length	J gene	CDR3 DNA	CDR3 protein
TRBV9	few	-	15	TRBJ2-7	TGTGCCAGCAGCGTAGAACAGGGACCGTTTTACGAGCAGTACTTC	CASSVEQGPFYEQYF
TRBV7-9	few	-	14	TRBJ2-7	TGTGCCAGCAGCTGGGGGGGGCAGAGATACGAGCAGTACTTC	CASSWGGQRYEQYF
TRBV10-2	few	-	17	TRBJ1-1	TGCGCCAGCCGGGGCCCTGAGGGGCCAGCGATCAACACTGAAGCTTTCTTT	CASRGPEGPAINTEAFF
TRBV27	few	TRBD1	21	TRBJ1-5	TGTGCCAGCAGAAATCCTTCCCGGGACAGGGGGTCTCGGGTCGGCAATCAGCCCCAGCATTTT	CASRNPSRDRGSRVGNQPQHF
TRBV4-3	many	TRBD2	16	TRBJ2-1	TGCGCCAGCAGCCAAGATCGGACTAGCCACTACAATGAGCAGTTCTTC	CASSQDRTSHYNEQFF
TRBV30	-	-	14	TRBJ2-2	TGTGCCTGGAGTGCCGGGTCGAACACCGGGGAGCTGTTTTTT	CAWSAGSNTGELFF
TRBV6-2/TRBV6-3	many	-	13	TRBJ2-2	TGTGCCAGCAGAACCGGGAACACCGGGGAGCTGTTTTTT	CASRTGNTGELFF
TRBV7-9	-	TRBD1	16	TRBJ2-1	TGTGCCAGCAGCCGCACCGGGACAGGGTTCGGCAATGAGCAGTTCTTC	CASSRTGTGFGNEQFF
TRBV29-1	many	-	14	TRBJ1-1	TGCAGCGCTGCGGGGGGTTCGGGCGACACTGAAGCTTTCTTT	CSAAGGSGDTEAFF
TRBV4-1	few	TRBD2	15	TRBJ2-7	TGCGCCAGCAGCCCATTTAGCGGGGGGGCACACGAGCAGTACTTC	CASSPFSGGAHEQYF
TRBV7-2	many	-	13	TRBJ1-1	TGTGCCAGCAGGCTGGACAGTTTTACTGAAGCTTTCTTT	CASRLDSFTEAFF
TRBV7-2	few	TRBD2	18	TRBJ2-1	TGTGCCAGCAGCTTTTTTAGCGGGAGGGCCGGGACCTACAATGAGCAGTTCTTC	CASSFFSGRAGTYNEQFF
TRBV4-3	many	TRBD2	18	TRBJ2-3	TGCGCCAGCAGCCACACACCCGTGACTAGCGGGATTACAGATACGCAGTATTTT	CASSHTPVTSGITDTQYF
TRBV7-9	many	TRBD2	19	TRBJ2-5	TGTGCCAGCAGCTTAGCCGCGGGACTAGCGGGACCCTCCCAAGAGACCCAGTACTTC	CASSLAAGLAGPSQETQYF
TRBV5-6	-	-	17	TRBJ2-7	TGTGCCAGCAGCTTGGACAGGACGCCGCCACAGAAAAGAGAGCAGTACTTC	CASSLDRTPPQKREQYF
TRBV29-1	many	-	11	TRBJ2-7	TGCAGCGTTGAAGCGTCCTACGAGCAGTACTTC	CSVEASYEQYF
TRBV6-5	many	TRBD2	17	TRBJ2-3	TGTGCCAGCAGTTACAGGACTAGCGGGATCGGGACAGATACGCAGTATTTT	CASSYRTSGIGTDTQYF
TRBV7-2	many	-	15	TRBJ2-3	TGTGCCAGCAGCCATATAGCGGATAGCACAGATACGCAGTATTTT	CASSHIADSTDTQYF
TRBV27	-	-	16	TRBJ1-5	TGTGCCAGCAGTCCATTACTAGGGGATAGCAATCAGCCCCAGCATTTT	CASSPLLGDSNQPQHF